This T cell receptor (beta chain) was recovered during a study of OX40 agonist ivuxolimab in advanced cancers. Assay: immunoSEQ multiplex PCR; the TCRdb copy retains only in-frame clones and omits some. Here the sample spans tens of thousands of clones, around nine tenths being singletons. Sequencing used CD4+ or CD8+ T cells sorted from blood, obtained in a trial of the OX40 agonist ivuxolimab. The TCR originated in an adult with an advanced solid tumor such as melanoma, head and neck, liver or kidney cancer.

The DNA for the CDR3 is TGCGCCAGCAGCCAAGTTGTAGCAGCGCGCGAGCAGTACTTC. Protein: CASSQVVAAREQYF. This rearrangement joins TRBV4-1 to TRBJ2-7, with no clear D. Germline V gene data show CDR1 as MGHRA and CDR2 as YSYEKL. CDR3 length equals 14 residues. V was shortened by 1 base and J by 6 bases, with 13 bases between the two germline ends.